The 26 T cell receptor beta chains below all came from one sample that was sequenced in a study of shared clonotypes between healthy human individuals. The naive CD8 subset, CD45RO-negative cells positively selected for CCR7, excluded terminally differentiated effector memory CD45RA+ cells. TCRdb's copy holds only in-frame clones and misses some; the assay was immunoSEQ multiplex PCR. This table holds roughly 850,000 clones, around 96% found once. The sample was naive CD8+ T cells sorted from blood. The receptor set was obtained from a man aged 30 to 45 in good health.

DNA for the CDR3: TGCAGCGTCGCCGACTCACTTTACGAGCAGTACTTC. This codes for CSVADSLYEQYF. The V and J genes are TRBV29-1 and TRBJ2-7; D is ambiguous. The CDR3 extends over 12 amino acids. In germline, CDR1 is SQVTM, CDR2 ANQGSEA. V was cut by 6 bases and J by 4 bases, with 13 bases left in between.

V usage is TRBV5-5 and J usage is TRBJ2-7, with D unresolved. V gave up 2 bases and J gave up 3 bases, with 9 bases separating them. The CDR3 is 13 residues long. Germline loops: CDR1 SGHKS, CDR2 YYEKEE (reference sequence). CDR3 region: CASSFNDGYEQYF. In DNA form, the CDR3 reads TGTGCCAGCAGCTTCAATGACGGCTACGAGCAGTACTTC.

V is TRBV18 and J is TRBJ2-7; TRBD2 aligns across 12 bases. With V trimmed by 0 bases and J by 4 bases, 1 base remained unmatched. The germline gives CDR1 KGHSH, CDR2 LQKENI. The CDR3 length is 15 residues. The DNA for the CDR3 is TGTGCCAGCTCACCACCTCTAGCGGGAGGGTACGAGCAGTACTTC. Translation gives CASSPPLAGGYEQYF.

This chain uses TRBV5-1 with TRBJ2-1; D may match TRBD1 or TRBD2 (5 bases each). Germline lookup yields CDR1 SGHRS and CDR2 YFSETQ. This CDR3 has 16 amino acids. The V gene lost 4 bases and the J gene lost 4 bases, with 18 bases spanning the gap. DNA of the CDR3: TGCGCCAGCAGCCATTGGGACCGTCAAATTTACAATGAGCAGTTCTTC. The encoded protein is CASSHWDRQIYNEQFF.

The rearrangement links TRBV19 to TRBJ2-7; D ambiguous. This CDR3 is 14 amino acids long. The germline V gene encodes CDR1 LNHDA and CDR2 SQIVND (reference sequence). V was clipped by 5 bases and J by 7 bases, with 18 bases between them. The CDR3, as DNA: TGTGCCAGTAGTCTAATGATTGGTTTTTGGGAGCAGTACTTC. Protein product: CASSLMIGFWEQYF. Complete variable domain (other parts from reference TRBV19 and TRBJ2-7): DGGITQSPKYLFRKEGQNVTLSCEQNLNHDAMYWYRQDPGQGLRLIYYSQIVNDFQKGDIAEGYSVSREKKESFPLTVTSAQKNPTAFYLCASSLMIGFWEQYFGPGTRLTVT.

This chain links TRBV27 with TRBJ2-1; unclear D gene. CDR3 length equals 13 residues. Trimming took 3 bases from V and 4 from J, leaving 7 bases between them. Germline V gene sequence: CDR1 MNHEY, CDR2 SMNVEV (reference sequence). As DNA, the CDR3 is TGTGCCAGCAGTTTTTTCTCGTACAATGAGCAGTTCTTC. Its protein product is CASSFFSYNEQFF.

CDR3 bases: TGTGCCAGCAGTCAGACAGAGAACTATGGCTACACCTTC. This gives the protein CASSQTENYGYTF. This sequence joins TRBV27 and TRBJ1-2, with a tentative D call TRBD1 (5 bases). This CDR3 spans 13 amino acids. The germline V gene encodes CDR1 MNHEY and CDR2 SMNVEV (reference sequence). Trimming took off 5 bases at V and 2 bases at J, with 9 bases between the two ends.

In its sample, this clone was seen a few times. CDR3 sequence: CASSGDRSGYGYTF. The CDR3 nucleotides are TGTGCCAGCAGCGGGGACAGGTCCGGATATGGCTACACCTTC. V is TRBV7-6 and J is TRBJ1-2, with 8 bases matching TRBD1. This CDR3 contains 14 residues. Trimming took 5 bases from V and 5 from J; bases not matched to a gene: 7. Per the germline V gene, CDR1 is SGHVS and CDR2 is FNYEAQ.

The J gene is TRBJ2-1, the V gene TRBV7-2, with TRBD2 matching over 7 bases. Germline V CDR1 and CDR2: SGHTA, FQGNSA. This CDR3 comprises 16 residues. V trimming: 5 bases; J trimming: 8 bases; junction bases outside the gene matches: 15. The CDR3 nucleotides are TGTGCCAGCAGCAGCGGGACTTCTCCATCTCGGGATGAGCAGTTCTTC. It specifies CASSSGTSPSRDEQFF.

The chain is built from TRBV9 and TRBJ2-1, with D maybe TRBD2 (5 bases). V was pared by 7 bases and J by 6 bases, with 20 bases between. Germline CDR1 is SGDLS and CDR2 is YYNGEE. CDR3 length equals 15 residues. This CDR3 is CASGDQNGVLNEQFF. The CDR3 nucleotides read TGTGCCAGCGGAGACCAAAACGGGGTCCTCAATGAGCAGTTCTTC. The full variable domain, its missing parts supplied by reference TRBV9 and TRBJ2-1, is DSGVTQTPKHLITATGQRVTLRCSPRSGDLSVYWYQQSLDQGLQFLIQYYNGEERAKGNILERFSAQQFPDLHSELNLSSLELGDSALYFCASGDQNGVLNEQFFGPGTRLTVL.

The chain's CDR3 is CASSLVDSTVGVGTDTQYF. CDR3 DNA sequence: TGTGCCAGCAGCTTAGTGGATTCAACGGTTGGGGTTGGAACAGATACGCAGTATTTT. The chain links TRBV7-4 to TRBJ2-3; unclear D gene. The CDR3 totals 19 residues. The V end was cut by 1 base, the J end by 3 bases, with 23 bases between. The V gene's germline CDR1 is SGHVT and CDR2 SQSDAQ.

The chain uses TRBV28 and TRBJ2-3; D is perhaps TRBD2 (5 bases). The CDR3 loop spans 16 amino acids. V dropped 6 bases and J dropped 5 bases, with 21 bases sitting between them. In germline, CDR1 is MDHEN, CDR2 SYDVKM. CDR3 amino acids: CASSPIRKVRGDTQYF. CDR3 coding DNA: TGTGCCAGCAGCCCAATACGGAAGGTACGGGGAGATACGCAGTATTTT. Full variable domain (outside the CDR3, taken from reference TRBV28 and TRBJ2-3): DVKVTQSSRYLVKRTGEKVFLECVQDMDHENMFWYRQDPGLGLRLIYFSYDVKMKEKGDIPEGYSVSREKKERFSLILESASTNQTSMYLCASSPIRKVRGDTQYFGPGTRLTVL.

This chain links TRBV7-2 with TRBJ2-3, with TRBD1 matching 7 bases. Trimming removed 5 bases from V and 2 bases from J; junction bases left unmatched: 10. In germline, CDR1 is SGHTA, CDR2 FQGNSA. CDR3 size: 16 residues. The CDR3 spells CASSLFTGVNTDTQYF. CDR3 nucleotide sequence: TGTGCCAGCAGCCTCTTTACAGGGGTTAACACAGATACGCAGTATTTT.

The chain uses TRBV28 and TRBJ2-7; TRBD1 or TRBD2 may be the D gene (5 bases each). CDR1 MDHEN and CDR2 SYDVKM come from the germline V gene. This CDR3 region has 12 residues. V lost 4 bases and J 6 bases, leaving 10 bases between the germline ends. CDR3: CASSSGTLEQYF. CDR3 bases: TGTGCCAGCAGTTCCGGGACCCTCGAGCAGTACTTC.

V usage is TRBV5-1 and J usage is TRBJ2-7, with 7 bases fitting TRBD1. Germline V gene data show CDR1 as SGHRS and CDR2 as YFSETQ. The CDR3 is 16 amino acids. The ends lost 7 bases at V and 5 bases at J; junction bases unmatched: 18. The DNA for the CDR3 is TGCGCCAGCTATAACACAGGGGAACGAACTAAGAACGAGCAGTACTTC. Protein: CASYNTGERTKNEQYF.

This chain connects TRBV2 to TRBJ2-7, with a weak D call TRBD2 (6 bases). CDR3 length: 15 residues. Per germline, CDR1 SNHLY and CDR2 FYNNEI. Trimming stripped 0 bases from V and 5 bases from J, with 14 bases between. The CDR3 here is CASSEASGTEDEQYF. The CDR3, as DNA: TGTGCCAGCAGTGAAGCGTCTGGGACTGAGGACGAGCAGTACTTC.

The chain joins TRBV12-5 to TRBJ2-1, with D perhaps TRBD1 or TRBD2 (5 bases each). CDR1 is LGHNT, CDR2 FRNRAP, per germline. The CDR3 length is 12 residues. Trimming left V 3 bases short and J 9 bases short, with 9 bases between. CDR3 bases: TGTGCTAGTGGTTTAGGGGAGTTTGAGCAGTTCTTC. Protein product: CASGLGEFEQFF.

The V gene is TRBV7-9, the J gene TRBJ1-2; D gene unclear. This CDR3 comprises 15 residues. The V gene lost 3 bases and the J gene lost 5 bases, with 16 bases spanning the gap. Germline CDR1 is SEHNR and CDR2 is FQNEAQ (reference sequence). CDR3 in amino acids: CASSFLSLGRYGYTF. The CDR3 region has the DNA TGTGCCAGCAGCTTTCTGTCCCTCGGGAGATATGGCTACACCTTC.

V gene TRBV11-2 combines with J gene TRBJ2-7; D is undetermined. This CDR3 has 15 amino acids. V was pared by 3 bases and J by 3 bases, with 15 bases between. Germline assignment: CDR1 SGHAT and CDR2 FQNNGV. The CDR3 loop is CASSFRGQTGYEQYF. CDR3 bases: TGTGCCAGCAGCTTCCGCGGCCAGACGGGCTACGAGCAGTACTTC.

The V and J genes are TRBV9 and TRBJ2-5, with D perhaps TRBD1 (5 bases). The CDR3 covers 16 residues. CDR1 is SGDLS, CDR2 YYNGEE, per germline. The V end was cut by 0 bases, the J end by 0 bases, with 12 bases between. CDR3 nucleotides: TGTGCCAGCAGCGTAGGGGTAGGGGCGTACCAAGAGACCCAGTACTTC. It specifies CASSVGVGAYQETQYF.

The chain couples TRBV28 to TRBJ2-7; 10 nucleotides line up with TRBD1. CDR1 and CDR2 (germline): MDHEN, SYDVKM. J gave up 6 bases and V 3 bases, and 8 bases lay outside the gene matches. CDR3 length: 15 amino acids. Here the CDR3 DNA reads TGTGCCAGCAGTTTCCGTGACAGGGGGCGTGCCGAGCAGTACTTC. As protein: CASSFRDRGRAEQYF.

As regards this clone: The CDR3 does not end in the conserved phenylalanine or tryptophan, so this is likely a read error. Because the CDR3's place on the DNA is in doubt, the DNA is left out and the CDR3 is given as listed by TCRdb. The chain has TRBV7-9 and TRBJ2-7; the D call in the table, TRBD2, was not verified against the DNA. CDR1 SEHNR and CDR2 FQNEAQ come from the germline V gene (reference sequence). The CDR3 has 9 residues if both end residues are counted. The CDR3: CASSPESIL.

The chain employs TRBV5-6 and TRBJ1-5, with a possible D match to TRBD1 (6 bases). Germline V gene data show CDR1 as SGHDT and CDR2 as YYEEEE. The CDR3 covers 14 residues. The ends were cut back, 5 bases at V and 2 bases at J, with 11 bases in the middle. CDR3 protein: CASRIQGGNQPQHF. The CDR3 DNA follows: TGTGCCAGCAGAATACAGGGCGGCAATCAGCCCCAGCATTTT.

V usage is TRBV7-3 and J usage is TRBJ2-7, with 11 bases lining up with TRBD2. V dropped 6 bases and J dropped 4; count of bases not matched to a gene: 5. The length of the CDR3 is 14 residues. Germline V gene data show CDR1 as SGHTA and CDR2 as FQGTGA. The CDR3 spells CASSLAGGLYEQYF. In DNA, the CDR3 is TGTGCCAGCAGTCTAGCGGGAGGTTTATACGAGCAGTACTTC.

Comments on this clone: This same CDR3 is encoded by further DNA sequences in the sample. This chain connects TRBV7-9 to TRBJ2-7; unclear D gene. The CDR3 has 13 amino acids. Trimming removed 3 bases from V and 2 bases from J, with 8 bases in between. Germline V gives CDR1 SEHNR, CDR2 FQNEAQ (reference sequence). The CDR3 is CASSFRGTYEQYF. CDR3 DNA: TGTGCCAGCAGCTTCCGTGGAACCTACGAGCAGTACTTC.

This sequence joins TRBV6-6 and TRBJ2-6, with TRBD2 as a possible D gene (6 bases). Germline CDR1 reads MNHNY; CDR2 reads SVGAGI (reference sequence). The CDR3 covers 16 residues. V lost 4 bases and J 4 bases, leaving 14 bases between the germline ends. CDR3: CASSSSSSEGANVLTF. The CDR3 bases are TGTGCCAGCAGTTCCTCCTCTAGCGAGGGGGCCAACGTCCTGACTTTC.